This T cell receptor (beta chain) was sequenced in a study of cytomegalovirus exposure and HLA in healthy donors listed by TCRdb under 2017. Study-wide context: In an earlier analysis of under 600 of the donors, about 270 Gb of sequence data and approximately 120 million unique TCR beta sequences from 180 million or so T cells were reported. Around 320 gigabases of sequencing data and approximately 85 million unique TCR sequences were included in an early release covering under 650 HLA-typed donors. Among 300 to 500 genotyped donors of the cohort, an average of approximately 240,000 unique TCR beta nucleotide sequences was sequenced per donor, of which roughly 17% were non-productive. An earlier analysis of 587 of the donors used high-throughput TCR beta sequencing to judge whether each TCR beta V gene segment behaved as functional or pseudogenic. In a later genetic analysis, genome-wide SNP genotypes for about three fifths of the roughly 670 donors were used, and that subset was treated as a discovery cohort. Class I and class II HLA loci were covered by the typing at four-digit resolution. All discovery cohort repertoires had been generated using a single sequencing platform. Rather than using new phenotypic data, the later analysis identified candidate immune exposures from TCR beta sequences and from how often those sequences occurred across donors. To study patterns of TCR occurrence, a later analysis re-analyzed previously published TCR beta repertoires from 550 to 800 donors and added high-resolution HLA genotyping. To predict cytomegalovirus infection status, the study brought together high-throughput TCR immunosequencing, statistical association of individual TCRs with disease status, and machine learning. In addition to the first cohort of 666 subjects, a separate validation cohort of 100 to 150 different subjects was used. Donor age, sex, ethnicity and CMV serostatus were collected together with the repertoire data. Of the roughly 400 genotyped donors, 70% to 90% were placed in the genetic ancestry cluster associated with self-reported Caucasian donors. Typing coverage differed by locus: A, B, C, DRB1 and DQB1 were typed in about 629-640 donors, DQA1 in 500 to 550, DPA1 in over 600, and DPB1 in just under 480. Roughly five DR-DQ haplotypes were treated as single units for association and clustering because of strong linkage in the cohort. Using immunosequencing, the study profiled T cell repertoires from about 610 subjects and related those repertoires to cytomegalovirus serostatus. The aim of the study was to test whether cataloging public T cell receptors could identify signatures of past pathogen exposure.

Library creation used the immunoSEQ multiplex PCR assay. The multiplex PCR relied on a mix of 60 forward primers for TCR Vbeta segments and 13 reverse primers for TCR Jbeta segments. Amplification of the CDR3 region of rearranged TCR beta genes was performed with a multiplex PCR assay on genomic DNA. On the Illumina HiSeq System, the amplified TCR beta libraries were sequenced as 87-base-pair reads. The authors processed their data as follows. In a later analysis, some 80 million unique TCR beta chains were counted across the 500 to 700 repertoires, and roughly 10 million of these chains were shared by at least two donors. Raw reads were error-corrected and collapsed into unique sequences by a nearest-neighbor algorithm in which closely related sequences were merged to remove PCR and sequencing errors. To assign V, D and J gene segments, CDR3 sequences were aligned to IMGT reference sequences. For a sequence to be retained, a match of at least six nucleotides was required to both a V gene segment and a J gene segment. Rearrangements were classified as productive when the CDR3 lacked stop codons and remained in frame with V and J, and all other rearrangements were classified as non-productive. Following IMGT convention, CDR3 was defined as the stretch from the second conserved V-encoded cysteine up to the conserved J-encoded phenylalanine. The earlier analysis of about 530 of the donors excluded any sequence lacking an unambiguous match to a single V gene segment. In an earlier analysis of approximately 590 of the donors, V segments were called functional above 56.7% productive rearrangements and were called segregating when the between-donor standard deviation exceeded 5%. A statistical classification framework was built to diagnose cytomegalovirus status from the catalog of TCR beta chain sequences. In a later analysis, V and J genes were assigned by comparing TCR nucleotide sequences against IMGT/GENE-DB human TR gene sequences. Using the TCRdist pipeline, a later analysis assigned CDR3 sequences along with most-parsimonious VDJ recombination scenarios. In a later analysis, each TCR beta chain was defined by its CDR3 amino acid sequence together with its V-gene family, and reads without a unique V-gene family were excluded. In a later analysis, 450 to 600 highly shared, low-generation-probability nucleotide sequences were removed to address suspected cross-contamination and a sequencing artifact. For each public chain, a later analysis derived a clonal expansion index from normalized ranks of inferred template counts within each repertoire. Generation probabilities in a later analysis came from a VDJ recombination model fitted to out-of-frame rearrangements, and those results were checked against IGoR. In a later analysis, hypergeometric tests were used to score TCR-TCR, TCR-HLA and TCR-CMV co-occurrence, with a repertoire-size bias correction applied to TCR pairs. A later analysis estimated false discovery rates by permuting HLA or CMV assignments 20 times. In a later analysis, co-occurring TCRs were grouped using DBSCAN, with TCRdist sequence similarity added in when clustering inside HLA-allele-positive subsets. Repertoires with fewer than 30,000 or more than 120,000 public chains, plus five repertoires with anomalous nucleotide sharing, were excluded from co-occurrence clustering. The table was pulled from immuneACCESS by TCRdb, which kept in-frame rearrangements only. Such tables lose some clones; where checked, under half of the loss comes from unresolved V genes, and the rest has no known cause. For V, J and clone size, that table is used; D and trimming come from the DNA. This sample holds 200,000 to 250,000 clones; 83% were observed only once. The ten top clones hold roughly 1.5% of the sample.

This clone was detected a few times. Its antigen specificity is not known. Per-base quality was not reported, and no clone a single base away is much larger than it. What the study reported, not specific to this receptor: Assigning TCR associations to individual alleles was difficult when HLA alleles, especially DR and DQ, strongly co-occurred. A later analysis found that HLA-associated TCR beta chains were more clonally expanded and had lower generation probabilities than equally common non-associated chains. In a later analysis, more than 15,000 TCR beta sequences were associated with specific HLA alleles at a false discovery rate of 0.05. A later analysis reported that several top co-occurrence clusters appeared linked to parvovirus B19, influenza, CMV and Epstein-Barr virus. Most CMV-associated TCR beta chains appeared to be HLA-restricted in a later analysis, and the HLA associations seemed to be driven largely by CMV exposure. This cohort had only TCR beta chains sequenced, and the lack of alpha or paired-chain data limited which features could be detected. The presence/absence analyses assumed that sequencing depth was roughly uniform across donors, and that assumption may not be true. In an earlier analysis of approximately 600 of the donors, most TCR beta V segments were observed in productive rearrangements about 90% or about 30% of the time, broadly matching IMGT annotations. Some IMGT-functional V segments, including TRBV6-2 and TRBV6-3, could not be told apart with the 87-base-pair reads, so those segments were excluded. According to a later analysis, TCR association rates differed among HLA loci, with DRB1 alleles showing the most associated TCRs and HLA-C alleles showing the fewest. Some 15 rarely observed V segments, including chromosome 9 orphons, were excluded from the earlier analysis of some 590 of the donors because counts were too low. In a later genetic analysis, a missense DCLRE1C variant was associated with V-gene and J-gene trimming of TCR beta chains, and the association was replicated in an independent cohort. CMV serostatus was the only immune exposure information available for the cohort. Because some donors lacked HLA typing at each locus, the association tests relied only on the typed subset. Across donors, most TCR sequences were observed very rarely, whereas some public TCRs were present in many individuals. Three of the identified cytomegalovirus-associated TCR beta chains were confirmed in vitro to be specific for cytomegalovirus antigens. In both the original and validation cohorts, the classifier was reported to diagnose cytomegalovirus status with high specificity and sensitivity. Linkage disequilibrium might explain the correlated functional status among segregating V segments, but an unknown experimental factor could not be excluded. A total of some 180 TCR beta chains were listed by the study as associated with cytomegalovirus. The authors suggested that the approach could potentially be extended to other disease states and immunological phenotypes. A further reported finding was that TCR beta sequences accurately predicted the HLA-A and HLA-B alleles for most subjects in the first cohort. Compared with the roughly 670-donor mean, donors in an Asian-associated ancestry cluster had fewer N-insertions in productive TCRs, according to a later genetic analysis. A cluster of highly shared sequence variants was judged likely to be a technical artifact of the sequencing pipeline.

Relative to germline, V is missing 6 bases and J is missing 4 bases, with 6 bases of the junction outside any gene match. Taken from the germline V gene (reference sequence), the CDR1 and CDR2 loops are LNHDA and SQIVND. Including the terminal cysteine and phenylalanine, the CDR3 comprises 14 residues. This entry keeps only the CDR3 DNA: 42 bases, framed from base 1. The cohort comprised fewer than 750 healthy bone marrow donors. Cohort members were all nominally healthy when sampled, although unrecorded immune exposures were likely present. The donor tested CMV seronegative and was one of the 352 seronegative cohort members. A peripheral blood sample was collected from each donor, and TCR beta sequencing was performed on peripheral blood mononuclear cells. Genomic DNA extraction from the blood cell samples was performed with the Qiagen DNeasy Blood Extraction Kit.

Recombination connected TRBV19 to TRBJ1-1, with 9 middle bases fitting TRBD1. This receptor was obtained from a girl aged 5 to 17 in good health and CMV-seronegative. The specimen sequenced was PBMCs. The CDR3 region: CASSSWGQGTEAFF. The bases read TGTGCCAGTAGCTCTTGGGGACAGGGCACTGAAGCTTTCTTT.